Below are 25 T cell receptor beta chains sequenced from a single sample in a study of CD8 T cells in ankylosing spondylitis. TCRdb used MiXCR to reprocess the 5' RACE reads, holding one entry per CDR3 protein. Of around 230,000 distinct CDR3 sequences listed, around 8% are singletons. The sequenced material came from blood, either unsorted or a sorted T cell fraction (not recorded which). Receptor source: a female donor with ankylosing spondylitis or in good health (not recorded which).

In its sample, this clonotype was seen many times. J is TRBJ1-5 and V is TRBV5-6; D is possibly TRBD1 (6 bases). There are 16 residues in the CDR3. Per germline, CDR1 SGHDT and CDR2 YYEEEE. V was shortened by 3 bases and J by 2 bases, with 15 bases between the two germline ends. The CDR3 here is CASSWTAGEGNQPQHF. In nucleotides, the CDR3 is TGTGCCAGCAGCTGGACAGCCGGGGAGGGCAATCAGCCCCAGCATTTT.

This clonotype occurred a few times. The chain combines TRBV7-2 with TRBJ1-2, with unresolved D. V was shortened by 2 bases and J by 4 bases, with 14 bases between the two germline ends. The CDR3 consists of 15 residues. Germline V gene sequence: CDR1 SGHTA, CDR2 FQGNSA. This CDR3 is CASSLNVGPIYGYTF. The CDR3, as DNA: TGTGCCAGCAGCTTAAACGTCGGTCCGATCTATGGCTACACCTTC.

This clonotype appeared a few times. DNA for the CDR3: TGTGCCAGCAGCTTACCCGGGCAAGAGACCCAGTACTTC. Translating it yields CASSLPGQETQYF. This chain links TRBV7-2 with TRBJ2-5; no definite D call. The V end lost 2 bases, the J end lost 2 bases, and 6 bases lay between the germline ends. In germline, CDR1 is SGHTA, CDR2 FQGNSA. This CDR3 has 13 amino acids.

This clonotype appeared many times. The CDR3 is CASSDLAGVRDTQYF. As DNA, the CDR3 is TGTGCCAGCAGTGATTTGGCGGGAGTTAGAGATACGCAGTATTTT. V gene TRBV25-1 combines with J gene TRBJ2-3, with 7 bases fitting TRBD2. From germline, CDR1 is MGHDK and CDR2 SYGVNS. V lost 3 bases, J lost 5 bases, and 8 bases stayed unmatched. This CDR3 is 15 amino acids long.

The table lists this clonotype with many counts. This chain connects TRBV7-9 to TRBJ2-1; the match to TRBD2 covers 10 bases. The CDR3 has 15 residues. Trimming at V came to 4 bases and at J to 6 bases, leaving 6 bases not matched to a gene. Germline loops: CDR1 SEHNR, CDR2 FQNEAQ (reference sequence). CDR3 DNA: TGTGCCAGCAGCTCCCCTAGCGGGAGTGGCAATGAGCAGTTCTTC. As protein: CASSSPSGSGNEQFF.

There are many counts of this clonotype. The CDR3 here is CASRMWGTGQGAGELFF. In DNA, the CDR3 is TGTGCCAGTAGGATGTGGGGAACGGGACAGGGGGCCGGGGAGCTGTTTTTT. The chain employs TRBV6-5 and TRBJ2-2, with TRBD1 matching 11 bases. The CDR3 spans 17 residues. The ends lost 9 bases at V and 6 bases at J; junction bases unmatched: 15. The germline V gene encodes CDR1 MNHEY and CDR2 SVGAGI.

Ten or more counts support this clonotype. The CDR3 coding sequence is TGCAGTGCTAGAGACCTAGCGGGATCTTACGAGCAGTACTTC. This codes for CSARDLAGSYEQYF. The chain joins TRBV20-1 to TRBJ2-7; 9 bases align to TRBD2. The ends lost 0 bases at V and 4 bases at J; junction bases unmatched: 4. Germline V gene data show CDR1 as DFQATT and CDR2 as SNEGSKA (reference sequence). The CDR3 contains 14 residues.

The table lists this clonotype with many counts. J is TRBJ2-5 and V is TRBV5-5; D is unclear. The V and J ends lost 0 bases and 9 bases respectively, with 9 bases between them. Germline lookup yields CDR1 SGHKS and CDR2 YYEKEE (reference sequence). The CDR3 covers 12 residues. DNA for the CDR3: TGTGCCAGCAGCTTGGAATTCGAGGCCCAGTACTTC. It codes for CASSLEFEAQYF.

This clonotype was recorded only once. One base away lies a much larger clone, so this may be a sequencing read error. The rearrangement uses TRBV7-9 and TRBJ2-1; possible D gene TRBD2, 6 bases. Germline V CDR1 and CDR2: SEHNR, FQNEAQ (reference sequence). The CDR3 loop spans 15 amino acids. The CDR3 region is CASSFDDNIAVEVLF. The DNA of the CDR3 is TGTGCCAGCAGCTTCGATGACAACATAGCGGTAGAGGTGCTCTTC.

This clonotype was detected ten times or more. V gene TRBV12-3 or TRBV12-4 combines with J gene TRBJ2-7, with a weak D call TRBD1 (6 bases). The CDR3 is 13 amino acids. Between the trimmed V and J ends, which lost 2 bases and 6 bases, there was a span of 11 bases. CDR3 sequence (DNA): TGTGCCAGCAGTTTAAAACAGGGAGTCGAGCAGTACTTC. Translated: CASSLKQGVEQYF.

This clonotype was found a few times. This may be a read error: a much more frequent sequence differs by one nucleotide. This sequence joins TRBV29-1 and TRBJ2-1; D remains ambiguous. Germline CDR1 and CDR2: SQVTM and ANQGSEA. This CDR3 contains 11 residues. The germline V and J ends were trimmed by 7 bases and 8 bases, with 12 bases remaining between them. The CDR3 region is CSAPPRDEQFF. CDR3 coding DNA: TGCAGCGCTCCCCCTCGCGATGAGCAGTTCTTC.

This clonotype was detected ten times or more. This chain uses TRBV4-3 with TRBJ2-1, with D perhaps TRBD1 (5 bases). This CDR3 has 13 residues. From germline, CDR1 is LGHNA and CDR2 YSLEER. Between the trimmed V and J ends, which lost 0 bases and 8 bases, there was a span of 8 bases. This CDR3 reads CASSQEGADEQFF. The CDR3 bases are TGCGCCAGCAGCCAAGAAGGGGCTGATGAGCAGTTCTTC.

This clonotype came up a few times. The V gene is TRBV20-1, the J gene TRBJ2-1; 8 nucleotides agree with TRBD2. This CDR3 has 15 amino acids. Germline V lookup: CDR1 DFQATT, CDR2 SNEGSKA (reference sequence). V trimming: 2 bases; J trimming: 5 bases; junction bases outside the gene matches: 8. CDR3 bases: TGCAGTGCTAGATCCCTAACTAGCGGACACAATGAGCAGTTCTTC. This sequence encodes CSARSLTSGHNEQFF.

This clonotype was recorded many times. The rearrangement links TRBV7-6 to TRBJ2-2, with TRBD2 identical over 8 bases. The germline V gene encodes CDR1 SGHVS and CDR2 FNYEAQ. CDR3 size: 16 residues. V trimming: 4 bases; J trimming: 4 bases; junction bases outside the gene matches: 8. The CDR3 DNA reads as TGTGCCAGCAGCTACAGGACTAGCCCAGCCACCGGGGAGCTGTTTTTT. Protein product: CASSYRTSPATGELFF.

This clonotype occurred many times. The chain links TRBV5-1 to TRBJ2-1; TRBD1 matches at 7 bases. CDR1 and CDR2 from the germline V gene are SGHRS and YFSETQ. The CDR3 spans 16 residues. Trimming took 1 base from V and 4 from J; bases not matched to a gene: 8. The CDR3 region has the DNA TGCGCCAGCAGCTTGAGGCAGGGGGAAAGGTACAATGAGCAGTTCTTC. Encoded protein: CASSLRQGERYNEQFF.

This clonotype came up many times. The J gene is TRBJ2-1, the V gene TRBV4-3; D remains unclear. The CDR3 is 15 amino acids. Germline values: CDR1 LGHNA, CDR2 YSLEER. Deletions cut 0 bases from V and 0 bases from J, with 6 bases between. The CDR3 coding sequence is TGCGCCAGCAGCCAAGACTATAGCTCCTACAATGAGCAGTTCTTC. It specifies CASSQDYSSYNEQFF.

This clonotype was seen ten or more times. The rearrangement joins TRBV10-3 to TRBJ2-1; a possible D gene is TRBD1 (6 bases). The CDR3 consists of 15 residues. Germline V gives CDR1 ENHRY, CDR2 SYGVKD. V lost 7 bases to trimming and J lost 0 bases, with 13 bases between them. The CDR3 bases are TGTGCCATCAATATGGGACACAGCTCCTACAATGAGCAGTTCTTC. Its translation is CAINMGHSSYNEQFF.

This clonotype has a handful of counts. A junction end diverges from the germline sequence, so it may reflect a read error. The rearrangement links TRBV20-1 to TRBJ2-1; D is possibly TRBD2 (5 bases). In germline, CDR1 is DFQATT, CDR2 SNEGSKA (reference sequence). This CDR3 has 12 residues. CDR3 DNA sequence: TGCAGTGTTAGACGAGGAGGCAGTGAGCAGTTCTTC. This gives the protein CSVRRGGSEQFF.

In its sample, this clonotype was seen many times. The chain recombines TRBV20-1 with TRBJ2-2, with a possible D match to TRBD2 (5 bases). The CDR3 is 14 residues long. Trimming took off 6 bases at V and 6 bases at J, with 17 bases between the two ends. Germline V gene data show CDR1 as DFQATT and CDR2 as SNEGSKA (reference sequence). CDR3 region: CSATRNGAPGELFF. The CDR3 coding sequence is TGCAGTGCCACTAGAAACGGAGCCCCCGGGGAGCTGTTTTTT.

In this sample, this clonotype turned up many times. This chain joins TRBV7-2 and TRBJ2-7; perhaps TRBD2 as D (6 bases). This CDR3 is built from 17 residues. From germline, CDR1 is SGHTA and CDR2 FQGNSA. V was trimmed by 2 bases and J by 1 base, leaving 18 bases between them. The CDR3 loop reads CASSLYGRGIGSYEQYF. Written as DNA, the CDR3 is TGTGCCAGCAGCTTATATGGTCGCGGGATTGGGTCCTACGAGCAGTACTTC.

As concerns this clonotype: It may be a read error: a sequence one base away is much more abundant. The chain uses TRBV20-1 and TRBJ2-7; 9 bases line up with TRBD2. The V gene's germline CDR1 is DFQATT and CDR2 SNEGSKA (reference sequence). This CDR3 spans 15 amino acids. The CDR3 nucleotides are TGCTGTGCTAGAGGGGATAGCGGGAGATCGTACGAGCAGTACTTC. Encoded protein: CCARGDSGRSYEQYF.

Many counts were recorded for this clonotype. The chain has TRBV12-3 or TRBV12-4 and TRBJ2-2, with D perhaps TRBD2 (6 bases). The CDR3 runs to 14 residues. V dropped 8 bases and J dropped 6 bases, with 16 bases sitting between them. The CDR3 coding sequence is TGTGCCAGCGGAGGGCCTAGGACGGCCGGGGAGCTGTTTTTT. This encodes CASGGPRTAGELFF.

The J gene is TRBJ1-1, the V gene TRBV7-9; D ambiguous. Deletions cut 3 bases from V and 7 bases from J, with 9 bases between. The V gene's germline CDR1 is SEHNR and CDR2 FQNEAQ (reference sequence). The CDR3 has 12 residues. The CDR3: CASSFPPLEAFF. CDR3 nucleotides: TGTGCCAGCAGCTTTCCTCCCCTTGAAGCTTTCTTT.

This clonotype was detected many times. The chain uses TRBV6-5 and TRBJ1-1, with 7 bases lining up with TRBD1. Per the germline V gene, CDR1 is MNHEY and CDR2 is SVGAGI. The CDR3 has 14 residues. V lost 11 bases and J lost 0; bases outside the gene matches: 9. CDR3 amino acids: CAVGDSPMNTEAFF. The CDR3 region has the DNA TGTGCCGTTGGGGACAGTCCGATGAACACTGAAGCTTTCTTT.

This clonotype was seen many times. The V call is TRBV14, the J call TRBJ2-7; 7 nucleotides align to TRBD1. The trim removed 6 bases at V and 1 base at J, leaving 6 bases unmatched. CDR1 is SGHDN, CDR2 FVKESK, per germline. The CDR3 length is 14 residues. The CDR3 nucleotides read TGTGCCAGCAGGACGACAGGGTCATCCTACGAGCAGTACTTC. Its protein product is CASRTTGSSYEQYF. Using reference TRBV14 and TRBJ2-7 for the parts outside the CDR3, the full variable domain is EAGVTQFPSHSVIEKGQTVTLRCDPISGHDNLYWYRRVMGKEIKFLLHFVKESKQDESGMPNNRFLAERTGGTYSTLKVQPAELEDSGVYFCASRTTGSSYEQYFGPGTRLTVT.